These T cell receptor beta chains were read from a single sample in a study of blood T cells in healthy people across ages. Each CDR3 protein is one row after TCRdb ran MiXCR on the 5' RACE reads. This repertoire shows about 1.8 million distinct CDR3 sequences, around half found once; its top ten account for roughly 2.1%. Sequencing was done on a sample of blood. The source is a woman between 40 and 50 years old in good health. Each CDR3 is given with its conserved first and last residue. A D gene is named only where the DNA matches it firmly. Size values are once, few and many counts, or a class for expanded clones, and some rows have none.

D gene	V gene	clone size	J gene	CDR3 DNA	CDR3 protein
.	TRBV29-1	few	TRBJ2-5	TGCAGCGTTGAAAGGTACCAAGAGACCCAGTACTTC	CSVERYQETQYF
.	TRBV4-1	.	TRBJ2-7	TGCGCCAGCAGCCAGGGACACCTCCTTGCCTACGAGCAGTACTTC	CASSQGHLLAYEQYF
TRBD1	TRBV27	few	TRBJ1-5	TGTGCCAGCAGTCCAGCGGCACCGACAGGGGTCAATCAGCCCCAGCATTTT	CASSPAAPTGVNQPQHF
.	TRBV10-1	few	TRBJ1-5	TGCGCCAGCAGTGCTGGGACCAATCAGCCCCAGCATTTT	CASSAGTNQPQHF
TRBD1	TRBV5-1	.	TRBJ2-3	TGCGCCAGCAGCGATCTCACTACAGGGGGCAGAGATACGCAGTATTTT	CASSDLTTGGRDTQYF
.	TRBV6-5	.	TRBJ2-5	TGTGCCAGCAGTTACCGTCACGGGGAGACCCAGTACTTC	CASSYRHGETQYF
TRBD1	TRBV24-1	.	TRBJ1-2	TGTGCCACCAGTGCAAAGGGGGCGCAGGGACTTAACTATGGCTACACCTTC	CATSAKGAQGLNYGYTF
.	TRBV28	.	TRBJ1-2	TGTGCCTGCAGTTTAAACGGTGACTATGGCTACACCTTC	CACSLNGDYGYTF
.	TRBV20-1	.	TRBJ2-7	TGCAGTGCTCAAAGGGACTCCCTCGAGCAGTACTTC	CSAQRDSLEQYF
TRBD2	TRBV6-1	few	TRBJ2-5	TGTGCCAGCCTGGGACTAGCGGGCGGAGGTCTCAGGGGAGAGACCCAGTACTTC	CASLGLAGGGLRGETQYF
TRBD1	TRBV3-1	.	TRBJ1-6	TGTGCCAGCAGCCCGGGACAGGATAATTCACCCCTCCACTTT	CASSPGQDNSPLHF
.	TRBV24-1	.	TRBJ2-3	TGTGCCACCGGGGATTTTAGGGTCGCAGGCACAGATACGCAGTATTTT	CATGDFRVAGTDTQYF
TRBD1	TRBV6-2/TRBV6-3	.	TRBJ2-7	TGTGCCAGCAGTCCAACCGGACAGGTCGACTACGAGCAGTACTTC	CASSPTGQVDYEQYF
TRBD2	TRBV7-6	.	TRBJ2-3	TGTGCCAGCAACTTAACGGGGGGGCCGACAGATACGCAGTATTTT	CASNLTGGPTDTQYF
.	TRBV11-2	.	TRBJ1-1	TGTGCCAGCAGCCCCTGGGACGGTCTGAACACTGAAGCTTTCTTT	CASSPWDGLNTEAFF
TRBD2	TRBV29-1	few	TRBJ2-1	TGCAGCGTGCCGAGGGCTAGCGGGGGGATATACAATGAGCAGTTCTTC	CSVPRASGGIYNEQFF
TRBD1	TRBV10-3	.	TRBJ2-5	TGTGCCATCAGAACCGGGACAGGGAACGATGAGCAGTACTTC	CAIRTGTGNDEQYF
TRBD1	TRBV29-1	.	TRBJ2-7	TGCAGCGTTGTTGGGACAGCTTTCGAGCAGTACTTC	CSVVGTAFEQYF
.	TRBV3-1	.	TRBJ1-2	TGTGCCAGCAGCCAACAGGGAATTAATGGCTACACCTTC	CASSQQGINGYTF
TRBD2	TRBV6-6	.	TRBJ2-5	TGTGCCAGCAGCCTCACTCGACTAGCGGTAGACCAAGAGACCCAGTACTTC	CASSLTRLAVDQETQYF
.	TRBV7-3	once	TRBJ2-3	TGTGCCAGCAGCTTACCTGTCTGGAAGACCCCTAGCACAGATACGCAGTATTTT	CASSLPVWKTPSTDTQYF
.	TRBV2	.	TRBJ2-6	TGTGCCAGCAGGGGGCCATCTGGGGCCAACGTCCTGACTTTC	CASRGPSGANVLTF
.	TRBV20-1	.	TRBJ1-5	TGCAGTGCCAAGGACGGATTAAATCAGCCCCAGCATTTT	CSAKDGLNQPQHF
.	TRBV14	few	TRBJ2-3	TGTGCCAGCAGCCGAAGAGAACTATTGGCAGATACGCAGTATTTT	CASSRRELLADTQYF
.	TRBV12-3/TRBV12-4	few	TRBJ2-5	TGTGCCAGCAGGACGATAGGGGAGACCCAGTACTTC	CASRTIGETQYF
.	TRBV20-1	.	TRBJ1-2	TGCAGTGCTCCGAACTCAGGGGTTGGCTACACCTTC	CSAPNSGVGYTF
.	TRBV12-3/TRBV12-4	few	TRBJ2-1	TGTGCCAGCAGTACCCCCCTGGGGGGCGGTCGCAATGAGCAGTTCTTC	CASSTPLGGGRNEQFF
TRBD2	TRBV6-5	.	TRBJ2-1	TGTGCCAGCAGAAGCCTAGCGGGCCCCCCGGGGAATGAGCAGTTCTTC	CASRSLAGPPGNEQFF
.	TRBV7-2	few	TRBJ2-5	TGTGCCAGCCAGGCGGTAGGGGAGACCCAGTACTTC	CASQAVGETQYF
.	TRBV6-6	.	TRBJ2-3	TGTGCCAGCACCTCGTGGGGCATCGCAGATACGCAGTATTTT	CASTSWGIADTQYF
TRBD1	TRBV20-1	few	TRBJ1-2	TGCAGTGCTAGAGAACCGGGACAGTATGCTGGCTACACCTTC	CSAREPGQYAGYTF
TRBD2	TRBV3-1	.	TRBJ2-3	TGTGCCAGCAGCCAAGCCCCCGGGACTAGCGGGATGGCGCAGTATTTT	CASSQAPGTSGMAQYF
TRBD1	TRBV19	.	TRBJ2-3	TGTGCCAGTAGTCCTTCTCGGACAGGTAGCACAGATACGCAGTATTTT	CASSPSRTGSTDTQYF
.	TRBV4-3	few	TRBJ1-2	TGCGCCAGCAGACCCCCCGGGACAAAACCCGAGGATGGCTACACCTTC	CASRPPGTKPEDGYTF
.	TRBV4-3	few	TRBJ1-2	TGCGCCAGCAGCCAAGCGGCCTTAGCTAACTATGGCTACACCTTC	CASSQAALANYGYTF
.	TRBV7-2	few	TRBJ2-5	TGTGCCAGCAGCTTACGGACCACTTCGCAAGAGACCCAGTACTTC	CASSLRTTSQETQYF
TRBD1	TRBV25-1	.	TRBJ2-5	TGTGCCAGCAGTGAATTGTCGGGACAGCTCCAAGAGACCCAGTACTTC	CASSELSGQLQETQYF
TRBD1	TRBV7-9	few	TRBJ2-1	TGTGCCAGCAGCCCGGCGAGGGGGACAGCCTACAATGAGCAGTTCTTC	CASSPARGTAYNEQFF
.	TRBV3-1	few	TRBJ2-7	TGTGCCAGCAGCCAATCCATCTACGAGCAGTACTTC	CASSQSIYEQYF
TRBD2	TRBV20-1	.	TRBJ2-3	TGCAGTGCTAGAAAGGGAGGGGATACGCAGTATTTT	CSARKGGDTQYF
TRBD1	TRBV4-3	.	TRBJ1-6	TGCGCCAGCAGCCAAGTTAGCAGGGGGAGCGATAATTCACCCCTCCACTTT	CASSQVSRGSDNSPLHF
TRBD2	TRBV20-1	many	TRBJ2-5	TGCAGTGCTGGCCGACTGGGCGGGGGAGCCAAGACCCAGTACTTC	CSAGRLGGGAKTQYF
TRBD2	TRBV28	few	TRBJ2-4	TGTGCCAGCAGTTGGCTAGCGGGGGCCGAAGCCAAAAACATTCAGTACTTC	CASSWLAGAEAKNIQYF
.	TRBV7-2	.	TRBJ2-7	TGTGCCAGCAGCTTAGACGTGGTATACGAGCAGTACTTC	CASSLDVVYEQYF
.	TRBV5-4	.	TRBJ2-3	TGTGCCAGCAGCTTGGGGCCGGGCCCGGCGGGGGATACGCAGTATTTT	CASSLGPGPAGDTQYF
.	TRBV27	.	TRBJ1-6	TGTGCCAGCAGTTACCAGGGCTCCCCCTATAATTCACCCCTCCACTTT	CASSYQGSPYNSPLHF
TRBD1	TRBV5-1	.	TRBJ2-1	TGCGCCAGCAGCTTGATGGACAGGGGAAATGAGCAGTTCTTC	CASSLMDRGNEQFF
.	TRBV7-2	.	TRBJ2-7	TGTGCCAGCAGCTTATGGCCCCGGTCCGAGCAGTACTTC	CASSLWPRSEQYF
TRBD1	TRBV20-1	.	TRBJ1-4	TGCAGTGCTAGGGACAGGGGGCCGGATGAAAAACTGTTTTTT	CSARDRGPDEKLFF
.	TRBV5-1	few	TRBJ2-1	TGCGCCAGCAGCTTGGTTCGTGGGCCCAATGAGCAGTTCTTC	CASSLVRGPNEQFF
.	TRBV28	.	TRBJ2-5	TGTGCCAGCAGTTTGGGGGTTTGGGCCCAGTACTTC	CASSLGVWAQYF
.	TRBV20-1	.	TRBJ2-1	TGCAGTGCTCACCCAGCGGTGAGCTCCTACAATGAGCAGTTCTTC	CSAHPAVSSYNEQFF
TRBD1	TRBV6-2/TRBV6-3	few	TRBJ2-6	TGTGCCAGCAGTATATATACCGGGACAGCCTCTGGGGCCAACGTCCTGACTTTC	CASSIYTGTASGANVLTF
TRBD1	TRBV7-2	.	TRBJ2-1	TGTGCCAGCAGCAAACAAGGACAGGCAGGTGAGCAGTTCTTC	CASSKQGQAGEQFF
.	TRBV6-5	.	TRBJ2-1	TGTGCCAGCAGTTACTCTACATTGGGGGAGAAGTTCTTC	CASSYSTLGEKFF